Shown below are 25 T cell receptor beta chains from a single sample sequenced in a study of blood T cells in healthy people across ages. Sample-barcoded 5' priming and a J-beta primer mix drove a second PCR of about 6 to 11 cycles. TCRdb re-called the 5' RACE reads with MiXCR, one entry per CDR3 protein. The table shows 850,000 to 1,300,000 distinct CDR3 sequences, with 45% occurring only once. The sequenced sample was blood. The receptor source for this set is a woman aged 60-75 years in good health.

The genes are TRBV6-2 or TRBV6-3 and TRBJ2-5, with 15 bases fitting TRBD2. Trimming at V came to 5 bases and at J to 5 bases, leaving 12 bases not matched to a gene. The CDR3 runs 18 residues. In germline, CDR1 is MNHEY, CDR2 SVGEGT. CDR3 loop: CASSSPGTSGRWGETQYF. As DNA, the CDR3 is TGTGCCAGCAGTAGCCCCGGGACTAGCGGGAGGTGGGGCGAGACCCAGTACTTC.

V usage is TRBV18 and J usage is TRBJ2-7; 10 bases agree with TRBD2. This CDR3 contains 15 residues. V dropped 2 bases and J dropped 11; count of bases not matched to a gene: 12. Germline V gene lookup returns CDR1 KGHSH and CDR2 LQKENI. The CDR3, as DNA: TGTGCCAGCTCACCAGTGGAGCGGGAGGGCCACGTAGAGTACTTC. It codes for CASSPVEREGHVEYF.

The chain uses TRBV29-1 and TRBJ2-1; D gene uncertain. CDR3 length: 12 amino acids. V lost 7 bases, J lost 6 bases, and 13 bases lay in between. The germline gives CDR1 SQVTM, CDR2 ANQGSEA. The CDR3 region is CSENLVGNEQFF. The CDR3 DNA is TGCAGCGAAAATCTAGTGGGCAATGAGCAGTTCTTC.

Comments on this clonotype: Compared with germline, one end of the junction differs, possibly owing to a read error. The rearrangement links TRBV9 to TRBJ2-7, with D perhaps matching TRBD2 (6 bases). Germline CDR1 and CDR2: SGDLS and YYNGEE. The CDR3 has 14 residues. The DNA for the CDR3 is TGTGCCAGCAGTCGGGAGATCCTAGGGAACGAGCTGTACTTC. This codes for CASSREILGNELYF.

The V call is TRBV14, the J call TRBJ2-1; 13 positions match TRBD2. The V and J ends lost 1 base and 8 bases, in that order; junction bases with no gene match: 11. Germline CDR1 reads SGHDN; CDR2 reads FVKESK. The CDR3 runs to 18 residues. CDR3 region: CASSQGITSGRATYEQFF. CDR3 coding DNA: TGTGCCAGCAGCCAAGGGATCACTAGCGGGAGGGCCACGTATGAGCAGTTCTTC.

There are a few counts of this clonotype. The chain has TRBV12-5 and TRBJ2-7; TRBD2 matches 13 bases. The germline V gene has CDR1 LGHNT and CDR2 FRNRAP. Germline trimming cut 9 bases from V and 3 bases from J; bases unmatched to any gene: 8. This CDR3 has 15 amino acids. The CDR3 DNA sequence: TGTGCTAGGGACGGGACTAGCGGGAATGGCTACGAGCAGTACTTC. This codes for CARDGTSGNGYEQYF.

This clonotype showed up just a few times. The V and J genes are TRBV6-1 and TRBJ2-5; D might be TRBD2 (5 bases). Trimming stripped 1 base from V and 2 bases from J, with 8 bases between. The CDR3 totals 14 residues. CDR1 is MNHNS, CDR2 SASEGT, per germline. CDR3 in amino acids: CASSEGRRQETQYF. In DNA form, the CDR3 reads TGTGCCAGCAGTGAAGGGAGGCGTCAAGAGACCCAGTACTTC.

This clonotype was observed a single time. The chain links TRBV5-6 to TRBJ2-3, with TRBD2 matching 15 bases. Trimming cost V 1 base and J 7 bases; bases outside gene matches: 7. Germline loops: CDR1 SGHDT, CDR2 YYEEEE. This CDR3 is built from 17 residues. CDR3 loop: CASSLSSGLAGGHTQYF. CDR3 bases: TGTGCCAGCAGCTTGTCATCGGGACTAGCGGGAGGCCATACGCAGTATTTT.

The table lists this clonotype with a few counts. The CDR3 sequence is CASSQIRGRSSRGSYNEQFF. The CDR3 DNA follows: TGTGCCAGCAGCCAGATACGAGGTCGATCAAGTAGGGGCTCCTACAATGAGCAGTTCTTC. The V and J genes are TRBV11-1 and TRBJ2-1; D is perhaps TRBD1 (5 bases). V gave up 5 bases and J gave up 0 bases, with 26 bases separating them. Germline V gene sequence: CDR1 SGHAT, CDR2 FQDESV (reference sequence). This CDR3 has 20 amino acids. Using reference TRBV11-1 and TRBJ2-1 for the parts outside the CDR3, the full variable domain is EAEVAQSPRYKITEKSQAVAFWCDPISGHATLYWYRQILGQGPELLVQFQDESVVDDSQLPKDRFSAERLKGVDSTLKIQPAELGDSAMYLCASSQIRGRSSRGSYNEQFFGPGTRLTVL.

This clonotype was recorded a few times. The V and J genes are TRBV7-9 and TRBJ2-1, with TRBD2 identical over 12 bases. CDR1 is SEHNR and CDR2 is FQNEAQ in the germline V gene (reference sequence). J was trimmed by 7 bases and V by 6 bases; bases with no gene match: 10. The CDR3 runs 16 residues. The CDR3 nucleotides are TGTGCCAGCAGTTCTCTCCCGACTAGCGGGAGAAATGAGCAGTTCTTC. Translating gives CASSSLPTSGRNEQFF. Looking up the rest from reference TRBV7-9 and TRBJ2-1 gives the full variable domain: DTGVSQNPRHKITKRGQNVTFRCDPISEHNRLYWYRQTLGQGPEFLTYFQNEAQLEKSRLLSDRFSAERPKGSFSTLEIQRTEQGDSAMYLCASSSLPTSGRNEQFFGPGTRLTVL.

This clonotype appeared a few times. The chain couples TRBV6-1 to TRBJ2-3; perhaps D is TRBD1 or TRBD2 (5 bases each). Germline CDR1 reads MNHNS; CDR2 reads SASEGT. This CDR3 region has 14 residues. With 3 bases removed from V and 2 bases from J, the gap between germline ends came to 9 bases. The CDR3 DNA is TGTGCCAGCAGTGATACGGGACCCACAGATACGCAGTATTTT. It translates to CASSDTGPTDTQYF.

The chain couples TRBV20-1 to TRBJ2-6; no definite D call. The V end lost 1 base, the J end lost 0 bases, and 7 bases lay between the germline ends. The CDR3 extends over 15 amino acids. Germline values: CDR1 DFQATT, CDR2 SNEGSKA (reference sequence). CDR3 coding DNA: TGCAGTGCTAGAGCAGTCTCCTCTGGGGCCAACGTCCTGACTTTC. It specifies CSARAVSSGANVLTF.

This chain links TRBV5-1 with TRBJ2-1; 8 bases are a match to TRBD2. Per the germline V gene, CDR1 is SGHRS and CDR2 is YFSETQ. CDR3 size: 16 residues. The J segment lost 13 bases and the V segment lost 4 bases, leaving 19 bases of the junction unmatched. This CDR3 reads CASSPGPGGNKLEQFF. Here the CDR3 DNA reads TGCGCCAGCAGCCCCGGACCGGGGGGGAATAAACTGGAACAGTTCTTC.

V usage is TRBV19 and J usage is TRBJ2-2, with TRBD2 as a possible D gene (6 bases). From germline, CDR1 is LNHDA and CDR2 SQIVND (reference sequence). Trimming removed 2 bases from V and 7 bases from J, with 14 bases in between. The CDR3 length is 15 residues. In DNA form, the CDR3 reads TGTGCCAGTAGTATACCGACGACTAGTGTCGGGGAGCTGTTTTTT. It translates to CASSIPTTSVGELFF.

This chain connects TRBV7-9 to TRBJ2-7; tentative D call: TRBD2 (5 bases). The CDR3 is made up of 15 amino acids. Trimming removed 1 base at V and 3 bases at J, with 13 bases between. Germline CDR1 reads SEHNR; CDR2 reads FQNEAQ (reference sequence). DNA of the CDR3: TGTGCCAGCAGCTTAGGCGGGCCACAGAGCTACGAGCAGTACTTC. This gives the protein CASSLGGPQSYEQYF.

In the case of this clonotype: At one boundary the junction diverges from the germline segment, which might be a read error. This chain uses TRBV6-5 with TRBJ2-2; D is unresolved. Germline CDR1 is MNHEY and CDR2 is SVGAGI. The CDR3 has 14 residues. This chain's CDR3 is CASSYGPNTGELFF. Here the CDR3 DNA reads TGCGCCAGCAGTTACGGACCGAACACCGGGGAGCTGTTTTTT.

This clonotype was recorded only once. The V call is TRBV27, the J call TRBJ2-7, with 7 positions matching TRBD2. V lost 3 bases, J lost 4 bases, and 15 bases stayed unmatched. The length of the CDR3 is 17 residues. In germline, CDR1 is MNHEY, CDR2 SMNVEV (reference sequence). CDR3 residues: CASSLWVPGGRGYEQYF. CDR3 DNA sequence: TGTGCCAGCAGTTTGTGGGTCCCGGGAGGTAGGGGTTACGAGCAGTACTTC.

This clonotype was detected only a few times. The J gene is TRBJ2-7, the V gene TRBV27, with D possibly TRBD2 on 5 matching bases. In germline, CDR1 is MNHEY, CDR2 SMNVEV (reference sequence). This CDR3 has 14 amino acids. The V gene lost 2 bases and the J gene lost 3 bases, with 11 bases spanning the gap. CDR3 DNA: TGTGCCAGCAGTTTAAGGAGAGGGATCTACGAGCAGTACTTC. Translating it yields CASSLRRGIYEQYF.

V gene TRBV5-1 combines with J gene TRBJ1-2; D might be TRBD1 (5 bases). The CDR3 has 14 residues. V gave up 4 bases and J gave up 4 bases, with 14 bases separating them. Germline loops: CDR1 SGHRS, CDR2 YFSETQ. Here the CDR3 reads CASSASTGAYGYTF. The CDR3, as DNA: TGCGCCAGCAGCGCCTCTACAGGAGCCTATGGCTACACCTTC.

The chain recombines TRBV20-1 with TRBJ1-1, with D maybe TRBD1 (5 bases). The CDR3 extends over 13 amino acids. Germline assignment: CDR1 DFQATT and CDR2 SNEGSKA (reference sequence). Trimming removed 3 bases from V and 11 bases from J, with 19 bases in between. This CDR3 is CSARPQERRGAFF. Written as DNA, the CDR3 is TGCAGTGCTAGGCCACAGGAGAGGAGAGGGGCTTTCTTT.

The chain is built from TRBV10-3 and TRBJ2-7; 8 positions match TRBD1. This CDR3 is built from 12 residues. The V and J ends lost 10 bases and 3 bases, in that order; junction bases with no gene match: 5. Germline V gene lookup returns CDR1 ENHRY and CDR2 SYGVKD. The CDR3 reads CATLDRGYEQYF. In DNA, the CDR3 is TGTGCCACCTTAGACAGGGGCTACGAGCAGTACTTC.

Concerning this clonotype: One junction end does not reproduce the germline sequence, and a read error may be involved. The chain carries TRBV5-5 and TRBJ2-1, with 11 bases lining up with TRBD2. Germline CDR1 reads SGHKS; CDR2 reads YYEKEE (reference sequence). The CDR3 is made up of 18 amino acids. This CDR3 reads CASSRDGLAGGGNNGQFF. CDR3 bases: TGTGCCAGCAGCCGGGACGGCTTAGCGGGAGGGGGGAACAATGGGCAGTTCTTC.

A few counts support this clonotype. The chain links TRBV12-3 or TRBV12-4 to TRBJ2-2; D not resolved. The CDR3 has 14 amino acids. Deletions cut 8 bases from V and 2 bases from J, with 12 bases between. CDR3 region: CASSRLRNTGELFF. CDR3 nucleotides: TGTGCCAGCTCGCGGCTGCGAAACACCGGGGAGCTGTTTTTT.

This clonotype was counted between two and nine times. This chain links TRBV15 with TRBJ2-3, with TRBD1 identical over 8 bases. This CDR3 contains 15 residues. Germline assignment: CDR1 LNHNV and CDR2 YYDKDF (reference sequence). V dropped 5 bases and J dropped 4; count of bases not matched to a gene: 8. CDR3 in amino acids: CATSLDRERADTQYF. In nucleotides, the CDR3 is TGTGCCACCAGCCTGGACAGGGAAAGGGCAGATACGCAGTATTTT.

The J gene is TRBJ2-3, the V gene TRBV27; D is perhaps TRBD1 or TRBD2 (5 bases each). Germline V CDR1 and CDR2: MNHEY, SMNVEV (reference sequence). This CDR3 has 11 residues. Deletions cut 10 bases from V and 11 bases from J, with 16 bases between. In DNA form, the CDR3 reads TGTGCCACCCAGAGGGGAATCGTGCAGTATTTT. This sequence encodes CATQRGIVQYF.